The T cell receptor beta chain under discussion was sequenced for a study of shared clonotypes between healthy human individuals. As for the study in general: With ages of 18 to 49, the donors were two women and a few men.

Splitting of each subset's genomic DNA was done evenly across several immunoSEQ plates. Only in-frame clones appear in the TCRdb table, and some are missing; sequencing was by immunoSEQ multiplex PCR. This sample has under 1 million clones, with over 90% found just once. The CDR3 contains 15 residues. Germline values: CDR1 SEHNR, CDR2 FQNEAQ (reference sequence). The germline V and J ends were trimmed by 5 bases and 2 bases, with 15 bases remaining between them. General observations from the study: A limitation of the genetic and exposure-history diversity represented arose from few donors. Blood alone was sampled, and tissue repertoires likely differ.

About this clone itself: Its matching antigen is unknown.

Terminally differentiated effector memory CD45RA+ cells were excluded from the naive CD8 cells, which were CD45RO-negative and positively selected for CCR7. The sequenced sample was naive CD8+ T cells sorted from blood. This TCR was recovered from a man aged 25-40 years in good health. The J gene is TRBJ2-5, the V gene TRBV7-9; possibly TRBD1 for D (6 bases). Written as DNA, the CDR3 is TGTGCCAGCAGCAACATAAGGGGGACGCAAGAGACCCAGTACTTC. Protein: CASSNIRGTQETQYF. The variable domain in full, completed from reference TRBV7-9 and TRBJ2-5, reads DTGVSQNPRHKITKRGQNVTFRCDPISEHNRLYWYRQTLGQGPEFLTYFQNEAQLEKSRLLSDRFSAERPKGSFSTLEIQRTEQGDSAMYLCASSNIRGTQETQYFGPGTRLLVL.